This entry describes one T cell receptor (beta chain). V shed 7 bases and J 2 bases; nucleotides not matched to a gene: 7. CDR1 and CDR2 (germline): MNHNS, SASEGT. The CDR3 loop spans 14 amino acids. The data belong to a study of OX40 agonist ivuxolimab in advanced cancers. The method was immunoSEQ multiplex PCR; TCRdb's version includes in-frame clones alone and lacks a portion of them. This table holds about 50,000 clones, approximately 91% found once. The chain joins TRBV6-1 to TRBJ2-7; TRBD2 matches 8 bases. The clonotype was recovered from an adult with an advanced solid tumor such as melanoma, head and neck, liver or kidney cancer. Sequencing used CD4+ or CD8+ T cells sorted from blood, obtained in a trial of the OX40 agonist ivuxolimab. CDR3 DNA sequence: TGTGCCAGCACCCCCCGGGGGGGGGCCTACGAGCAGTACTTC. Protein product: CASTPRGGAYEQYF.